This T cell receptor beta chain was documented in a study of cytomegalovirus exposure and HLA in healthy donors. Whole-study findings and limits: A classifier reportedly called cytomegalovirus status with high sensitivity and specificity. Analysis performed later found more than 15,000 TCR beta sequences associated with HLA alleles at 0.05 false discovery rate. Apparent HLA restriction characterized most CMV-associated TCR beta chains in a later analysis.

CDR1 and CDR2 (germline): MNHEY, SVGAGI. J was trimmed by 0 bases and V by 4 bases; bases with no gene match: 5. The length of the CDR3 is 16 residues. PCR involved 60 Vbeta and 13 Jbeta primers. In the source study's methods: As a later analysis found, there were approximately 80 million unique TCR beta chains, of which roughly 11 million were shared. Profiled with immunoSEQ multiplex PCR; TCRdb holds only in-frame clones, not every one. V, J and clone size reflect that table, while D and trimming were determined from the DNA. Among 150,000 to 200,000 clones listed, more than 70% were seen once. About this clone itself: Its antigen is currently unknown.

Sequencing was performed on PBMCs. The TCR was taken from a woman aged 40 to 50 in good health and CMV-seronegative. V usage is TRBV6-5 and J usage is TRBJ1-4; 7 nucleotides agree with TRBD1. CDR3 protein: CASSSPRGATNEKLFF. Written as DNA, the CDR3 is TGTGCCAGCAGTTCTCCCAGGGGGGCAACTAATGAAAAACTGTTTTTT.